This T cell receptor (beta chain) was profiled in a study of shared clonotypes between healthy human individuals. Across the study: A donor's plate count was three for CD4 naive and three for CD4 memory; CD8 naive had two and CD8 memory one.

About this clone itself: Its antigen is currently unknown. Other DNA variants within this sample encode the same CDR3.

Splitting of CD4+ cells produced CD45RA+ naive and CD45RA-negative memory subsets. Repertoires were generated with immunoSEQ multiplex PCR, while TCRdb's copy carries only in-frame clones and drops some. This table has some 1,600,000 clones, about 98% appearing once. Germline CDR1 and CDR2: MNHEY and SVGAGI. The ends lost 2 bases at V and 3 bases at J; junction bases unmatched: 0. The length of the CDR3 is 14 residues. Overall study results and limits: A generally larger estimated richness was seen in naive subsets than in memory subsets. The sole specimen, blood, was sampled, and tissue repertoires likely differ.

The chain recombines TRBV6-5 with TRBJ2-7; TRBD1 matches at 11 bases. The sequenced sample was naive CD4+ T cells sorted from blood. This sample's subset: CD45RA+ positively selected. This clonotype originated in a man aged 30-40 years in good health. The DNA for the CDR3 is TGTGCCAGCAGTTACGGGACAGGGGGCTACGAGCAGTACTTC. Translation gives CASSYGTGGYEQYF.